The source of this TCR beta chain is a study of control samples from healthy donors and cancer patients. There are 12 residues in the CDR3. V was cut by 6 bases and J by 5 bases, with 7 bases left in between. Sequencing was performed with immunoSEQ multiplex PCR; in TCRdb, only in-frame clones are kept and a portion is missing. The data contain about 84,000 clones, 70% to 85% of them singletons. What was sequenced was PBMCs. This TCR came from a man in his 60s with head and neck cancer. V is TRBV12-3 or TRBV12-4 and J is TRBJ2-2; D ambiguous. The DNA of the CDR3 is TGTGCCAGCAGCGTTCAAACCGGGGAGCTGTTTTTT. Protein: CASSVQTGELFF.